Listed below are T cell receptor beta chains from one sample, sequenced in a study of vaccination and CD4 T cells after COVID-19. TCRdb re-analysed the PCR reads in MiXCR, keeping a single row per CDR3 protein. The sample has roughly 20,000 distinct CDR3 sequences, about 60% seen once. The sample consisted of CD4+ T cells from blood, taken after SARS-CoV-2 vaccination. The receptor source for this set is a human donor who had recovered from COVID-19. The CDR3 runs from the conserved cysteine through the conserved F or W. The D gene is left open where the match is weak. The size field is filled for only some rows; it gives once, few, many or a size class.

>TRBV20-1|TRBJ2-1|NA|few
TGCAGTGCTAGGGATGGCGGATCCTACAATGAGCAGTTCTTC
CSARDGGSYNEQFF
>TRBV7-2|TRBJ2-7|TRBD2|NA
TGTGCCAGCAGCCTCCTTAGCGGGAGTTCCGAGCAGTACTTC
CASSLLSGSSEQYF
>TRBV24-1|TRBJ2-3|NA|few
TGTGCCACCAGTGATTACACAGATACGCAGTATTTT
CATSDYTDTQYF
>TRBV10-3|TRBJ1-6|TRBD1|few
TGTGCCATCAGGGGGACAGGGGAAAGTTCACCCCTCCACTTT
CAIRGTGESSPLHF
>TRBV11-2|TRBJ2-1|TRBD2|NA
TGTGCCAGCAGACCTCGGCTAGCGGGAAGATCGAGCTCCTACAATGAGCAGTTCTTC
CASRPRLAGRSSSYNEQFF
>TRBV20-1|TRBJ1-5|NA|NA
TGCAGTGCTAGAGATTCTGGGGGCAATCAGCCCCAGCATTTT
CSARDSGGNQPQHF
>TRBV7-3|TRBJ1-6|TRBD1|NA
TGTGCCAGCAGCGTAGGACAGGGGGCCTCACCCCTCCACTTT
CASSVGQGASPLHF
>TRBV20-1|TRBJ2-3|TRBD2|NA
TGCAGTGCTAGAGATCCCCTAGCGGGATACACAGATACGCAGTATTTT
CSARDPLAGYTDTQYF
>TRBV20-1|TRBJ1-6|NA|NA
TGCAGTGCTAGTTCGGAGTCAAATTCACCCCTCCACTTT
CSASSESNSPLHF
>TRBV7-9|TRBJ2-6|NA|NA
TGTGCCAGCAGCTTAGATAGGGGATGGGCTGGGGCCAACGTCCCGACTTTC
CASSLDRGWAGANVPTF
>TRBV7-2|TRBJ2-7|NA|NA
TGTGCCAGCAACCAGAGTCCCCACGAGCAGTACTTC
CASNQSPHEQYF
>TRBV19|TRBJ2-7|NA|NA
TGTGCCACCGCCGGGGGTGAGGCTCGGGAGCAGTACTTC
CATAGGEAREQYF
>TRBV19|TRBJ1-5|NA|NA
TGTGCCAGTAGTACCAGGAGGGGGAGCAGCAATCAGCCCCAGCATTTT
CASSTRRGSSNQPQHF
>TRBV5-4|TRBJ2-5|TRBD1|NA
TGTGCCAGCAGCCCGGGACAGGGGGAGACCCAGTACTTC
CASSPGQGETQYF
>TRBV7-9|TRBJ1-6|NA|NA
TGTGCCAGCAGCCAAGGGACGGCTACTTCACCCCTCCACTTT
CASSQGTATSPLHF
>TRBV20-1|TRBJ1-5|NA|few
TGCAGTGCTACCCAGGGAAATCAGCCCCAGCATTTT
CSATQGNQPQHF
>TRBV10-3|TRBJ2-7|TRBD2|NA
TGTGCCATCAGTTTAGCCAGGACTAGCGGCACCTACTACGAGCAGTACTTC
CAISLARTSGTYYEQYF
>TRBV20-1|TRBJ2-3|NA|NA
TGCAGTGCTAGAGATCTGGGACGCCGCACAGATACGCAGTATTTT
CSARDLGRRTDTQYF
>TRBV20-1|TRBJ2-3|NA|once
TGCAGTGCCCCCCCGGCCAGGGATGAAGAAGATACGCAGTATTTT
CSAPPARDEEDTQYF
>TRBV6-1|TRBJ2-1|NA|once
TGTGCCAGCAGTGGGGTCTTAGGGAATGAGCAGTTCTTC
CASSGVLGNEQFF
>TRBV2|TRBJ1-1|TRBD1|few
TGTGCCAGCAGTGAAGAAGGGGGCCCTTACACTGAAGCTTTCTTT
CASSEEGGPYTEAFF
>TRBV24-1|TRBJ2-5|TRBD1|NA
TGTGCCACCAGTGACGGGGCGGACAGGATTACGGAGACCCAGTACTTC
CATSDGADRITETQYF
>TRBV6-2/TRBV6-3|TRBJ2-1|NA|NA
TGTGCCAGCAGTTTCGGGACTTTCAATGAGCAGTTCTTC
CASSFGTFNEQFF
>TRBV6-1|TRBJ2-7|TRBD2|NA
TGTGCCAGCAGTGAATCGGGAGTAGCGGGATTCTACGAGCAGTACTTC
CASSESGVAGFYEQYF
>TRBV30|TRBJ2-5|TRBD2|NA
TGTGCTCATGGAGGTGGACTAGCGGGAGAGACCCAGTACTTC
CAHGGGLAGETQYF
>TRBV20-1|TRBJ2-3|TRBD1|few
TGCAGTGCTAGAGAGACAGGGCGGCCAGATACGCAGTATTTT
CSARETGRPDTQYF
>TRBV6-5|TRBJ2-2|NA|NA
TGTGCCAGCAGTTACCCCCCACGGGTGGGGCGAGAAAGGGCCGGGGAGCTGTTTTTT
CASSYPPRVGRERAGELFF
>TRBV24-1|TRBJ2-7|TRBD2|NA
TGTGCCACCAGTGATTCCCGGACTAGCGGGAGCGGCTACGAGCAGTACTTC
CATSDSRTSGSGYEQYF
>TRBV6-1|TRBJ2-7|NA|few
TGTGCCAGCAGTGATACACTACAGAGCTCCTACGAGCAGTACTTC
CASSDTLQSSYEQYF
>TRBV24-1|TRBJ2-6|TRBD1|NA
TGTGCCACCAGTGATCCGACAGGGGACGGGGCCAACGTCCTGACTTTC
CATSDPTGDGANVLTF
>TRBV11-2|TRBJ2-3|NA|NA
TGTGCCAGCAGCCCAGCGGATATCACAGATACGCAGTATTTT
CASSPADITDTQYF
>TRBV5-1|TRBJ1-5|NA|few
TGCGCCAGCAGGAGGGGGGCTAATCAGCCCCAGCATTTT
CASRRGANQPQHF
>TRBV7-2|TRBJ2-5|NA|few
TGTGCCAGCAGCTTAGTAGGCGGGGAACAGGGGACCCAGTACTTC
CASSLVGGEQGTQYF
>TRBV20-1|TRBJ2-5|NA|NA
TGCAGTGCTCCGGGGTTCCAAGAGACCCAGTACTTC
CSAPGFQETQYF
>TRBV6-5|TRBJ1-5|TRBD1|NA
TGTGCCAGCAGTTACACGAACAGGGGCGGGAATCAGCCCCAGCATTTT
CASSYTNRGGNQPQHF
>TRBV28|TRBJ1-5|NA|few
TGTGCCAGCAGTTTTCCAGGGCCTAATAGCAATCAGCCCCAGCATTTT
CASSFPGPNSNQPQHF
>TRBV20-1|TRBJ2-7|NA|few
TGCAGTGCTAGTCCGCAGGGGAAAGGCTCCGAGCAGTACTTC
CSASPQGKGSEQYF
>TRBV6-1|TRBJ2-6|TRBD1|few
TGTGCCAGCAATAGAGACAGGGCCCCCGTCTCTGGGGCCAACGTCCTGACTTTC
CASNRDRAPVSGANVLTF
>TRBV15|TRBJ2-5|NA|few
TGTGCCACCAGCAGAGAGGGGGGGCTCGGGGAGACCCAGTACTTC
CATSREGGLGETQYF
>TRBV6-2/TRBV6-3|TRBJ2-3|NA|few
TGTGCCAGCAGCCTCGACGGAAACACAGATACGCAGTATTTT
CASSLDGNTDTQYF
>TRBV6-1|TRBJ1-1|NA|few
TGTGCCAGCAGTGATATCCCCCTGTCCGACACTGAAGCTTTCTTT
CASSDIPLSDTEAFF
>TRBV20-1|TRBJ2-1|NA|NA
TGCAGTGCTAGTACCCTGGGAGCGGCTATTTACAATGAGCAGTTCTTC
CSASTLGAAIYNEQFF
>TRBV24-1|TRBJ2-1|NA|few
TGTGCCACCCAGAACGTGCCGGGGCGGCAGGACTCCAATGAGCAGTTCTTC
CATQNVPGRQDSNEQFF
>TRBV20-1|TRBJ2-1|NA|few
TGCAGTGCTAGTATAGACTACAATGAGCAGTTCTTC
CSASIDYNEQFF
>TRBV15|TRBJ2-7|TRBD2|NA
TGTGCCACCAGCAGACTAGCGGCTAACTACGAGCAGTACTTC
CATSRLAANYEQYF
>TRBV20-1|TRBJ2-7|NA|once
TGCAGTGCTGACGAATTACGGTACGAGCAGTACTTC
CSADELRYEQYF
>TRBV5-8|TRBJ2-3|NA|NA
TGTGCCAGCAGCTTCCAGGGTGGTGGCACAGTTACGCAGTATTTT
CASSFQGGGTVTQYF
>TRBV7-8|TRBJ2-2|TRBD2|NA
TGTGCCAGCAGCCCCTCGGGCGGGAGGGCCGTATCGTGGAACGGGGAGCTGTTTTTT
CASSPSGGRAVSWNGELFF
>TRBV20-1|TRBJ2-1|TRBD1|NA
TGCAGTGCTAGAGAACCGACAGGGGGTAACAATGAGCAGTTCTTC
CSAREPTGGNNEQFF
>TRBV15|TRBJ2-5|NA|once
TGTGCCACCAGCAGAAGTGGACAGCAAGAGACCCAGTACTTC
CATSRSGQQETQYF
>TRBV20-1|TRBJ1-5|TRBD1|NA
TGCAGTGCTGAGGACAGGGGGTTTGGTCAGCCCCAGCATTTT
CSAEDRGFGQPQHF
>TRBV28|TRBJ2-3|TRBD1|NA
TGTGCCAGCAGTTCCCCTGACAGGGGGTTTGCAGATACGCAGTATTTT
CASSSPDRGFADTQYF
>TRBV14|TRBJ1-4|NA|NA
TGTGCCAGCAGCCAAGGAGGAGGTTGGGGGAGAAATGAAAAACTGTTTTTT
CASSQGGGWGRNEKLFF
>TRBV7-7|TRBJ2-1|TRBD2|NA
TGTGCTAGCAGCCCGGGTAGCGGGGGGGGTAATAAGCAGTTCTTC
CASSPGSGGGNKQFF
>TRBV20-1|TRBJ2-7|NA|NA
TGCAGTGCTAGAGATCATGGGGGCGGGAAGGACGAGCAGTACTTC
CSARDHGGGKDEQYF